A selection of T cell receptor beta chains follows, all from one sample in a study of read filtering for tumor transcriptome and immune sequencing. One entry per CDR3 protein, called by TCRdb with MiXCR from the reads. The table includes 30,000 to 35,000 distinct CDR3 sequences, approximately 17% detected once. Specimen: a population of CD138-negative cells sorted from bone marrow. The receptor set was obtained from a donor over 35 with multiple myeloma. The CDR3 runs from the conserved cysteine through the conserved F or W. D genes are given only for firm matches. Expanded clones get a size class; other rows say once, few or many, or leave the size out.

J gene: TRBJ2-1
V gene: TRBV29-1
clone size: .
CDR3 length: 13
D gene: .
CDR3 DNA: TGCAGCGGGGAGCCCGAGAGTTACAATGAGCAGTTCTTC
CDR3 protein: CSGEPESYNEQFF

J gene: TRBJ2-7
V gene: TRBV20-1
clone size: many
CDR3 length: 14
D gene: TRBD2
CDR3 DNA: TGCAGTGCCCTCGGACTAGCGGGAGAACATAAGCAGTACTTC
CDR3 protein: CSALGLAGEHKQYF

J gene: TRBJ2-3
V gene: TRBV2
clone size: many
CDR3 length: 15
D gene: TRBD1
CDR3 DNA: TGTGCCAGCAGTGTAGGGACAGGGGGGAGAGATACGCAGTATTTT
CDR3 protein: CASSVGTGGRDTQYF

J gene: TRBJ2-1
V gene: TRBV28
clone size: many
CDR3 length: 12
D gene: .
CDR3 DNA: TGTGCCAGCAGTCCTCTAGAGGGCGAGCAGTTCTTC
CDR3 protein: CASSPLEGEQFF

J gene: TRBJ1-1
V gene: TRBV7-2
clone size: many
CDR3 length: 16
D gene: .
CDR3 DNA: TGTGCCAGCAAATACGGGGGAGCGGGGTACGGCACTGAAGCTTTCTTT
CDR3 protein: CASKYGGAGYGTEAFF

J gene: TRBJ1-2
V gene: TRBV10-3
clone size: once
CDR3 length: 15
D gene: TRBD1
CDR3 DNA: TGTGCCACGGGGGACAGGGGGCCTAACAACTATGGCTACACCTTC
CDR3 protein: CATGDRGPNNYGYTF

J gene: TRBJ2-6
V gene: TRBV7-8
clone size: many
CDR3 length: 17
D gene: .
CDR3 DNA: TGTGCCAGCAGCCCAGGGTGGCCGTACTCTGGGGCCAACGTCCTGACTTTC
CDR3 protein: CASSPGWPYSGANVLTF

J gene: TRBJ2-1
V gene: TRBV3-1
clone size: many
CDR3 length: 14
D gene: .
CDR3 DNA: TGTGCCAGCAGCCCCCTAGTTCGTTACAATGAGCAGTTCTTC
CDR3 protein: CASSPLVRYNEQFF

J gene: TRBJ1-2
V gene: TRBV12-3/TRBV12-4
clone size: many
CDR3 length: 13
D gene: .
CDR3 DNA: TGTGCCAGCAGCCAACAGAAGGGGCATGGCTACACCTTC
CDR3 protein: CASSQQKGHGYTF

J gene: TRBJ2-3
V gene: TRBV7-9
clone size: many
CDR3 length: 18
D gene: TRBD2
CDR3 DNA: TGTGCCAGCAGCCCAGTCCCGGGACTAGCGCGAGGCACAGATACGCAGTATTTT
CDR3 protein: CASSPVPGLARGTDTQYF

J gene: TRBJ1-1
V gene: TRBV5-4
clone size: many
CDR3 length: 14
D gene: TRBD1
CDR3 DNA: TGTGCCAGCAGCGGACAGGCGATGAACACTGAAGCTTTCTTT
CDR3 protein: CASSGQAMNTEAFF

J gene: TRBJ1-1
V gene: TRBV2
clone size: many
CDR3 length: 14
D gene: .
CDR3 DNA: TGTGCCAGCACTGTGGACAGAATGAACACTGAAGCTTTCTTT
CDR3 protein: CASTVDRMNTEAFF

J gene: TRBJ2-7
V gene: TRBV20-1
clone size: many
CDR3 length: 13
D gene: .
CDR3 DNA: TGCAGTGCCCCCCCCCGGGGCTCCTACGAGCAGTACTTC
CDR3 protein: CSAPPRGSYEQYF

J gene: TRBJ2-2
V gene: TRBV29-1
clone size: many
CDR3 length: 15
D gene: TRBD2
CDR3 DNA: TGCAGCGCTAGGGGCGGGGGGTCGAACACCGGGGAGCTGTTTTTT
CDR3 protein: CSARGGGSNTGELFF

J gene: TRBJ2-7
V gene: TRBV20-1
clone size: many
CDR3 length: 15
D gene: TRBD1
CDR3 DNA: TGCAGTGCTATCTCCGGTGGGACAGGGAACTACGAGCAGTACTTC
CDR3 protein: CSAISGGTGNYEQYF

J gene: TRBJ1-1
V gene: TRBV9
clone size: many
CDR3 length: 16
D gene: .
CDR3 DNA: TGTGCCAGCAGCGTAGGGGGTGGGGGTCGGAACACTGAAGCTTTCTTT
CDR3 protein: CASSVGGGGRNTEAFF

J gene: TRBJ2-7
V gene: TRBV14
clone size: many
CDR3 length: 11
D gene: .
CDR3 DNA: TGTGCCAGCAGCCAAGTGTACGAGCAGTACTTC
CDR3 protein: CASSQVYEQYF

J gene: TRBJ2-3
V gene: TRBV7-2
clone size: many
CDR3 length: 14
D gene: .
CDR3 DNA: TGTGCCAGCAGCCCAAGTCCCACAATAGATACGCAGTATTTT
CDR3 protein: CASSPSPTIDTQYF

J gene: TRBJ1-5
V gene: TRBV6-5
clone size: many
CDR3 length: 16
D gene: .
CDR3 DNA: TGTGCCAGCAGCTCCCTGGGCAGGGTGGGCAATCAGCCCCAGCATTTT
CDR3 protein: CASSSLGRVGNQPQHF

J gene: TRBJ2-2
V gene: TRBV30
clone size: many
CDR3 length: 15
D gene: TRBD2
CDR3 DNA: TGTGCCTGGGCAAGCGGGGGGGCCTCACCCGGGGAGCTGTTTTTT
CDR3 protein: CAWASGGASPGELFF

J gene: TRBJ2-2
V gene: TRBV6-5
clone size: few
CDR3 length: 15
D gene: .
CDR3 DNA: TGTGCCAGCAGTCCCCCGCAGGGGCGCACCGGGGAGCTGTTTTTT
CDR3 protein: CASSPPQGRTGELFF

J gene: TRBJ1-1
V gene: TRBV20-1
clone size: many
CDR3 length: 17
D gene: .
CDR3 DNA: TGCAGTGCTAGGTTATGGGTCCTTAGGCAGCTGAACACTGAAGCTTTCTTT
CDR3 protein: CSARLWVLRQLNTEAFF

J gene: TRBJ1-1
V gene: TRBV29-1
clone size: many
CDR3 length: 10
D gene: TRBD1
CDR3 DNA: TGCAGCGCAGGGACAGCTGAAGCTTTCTTT
CDR3 protein: CSAGTAEAFF

J gene: TRBJ1-1
V gene: TRBV18
clone size: many
CDR3 length: 12
D gene: TRBD1
CDR3 DNA: TGTGCCAGCTCAAGGATGGACAGGGTCACTTTCTTT
CDR3 protein: CASSRMDRVTFF

J gene: TRBJ2-5
V gene: TRBV5-1
clone size: few
CDR3 length: 13
D gene: .
CDR3 DNA: TGCGCCAGCAGTAATCAAGGACAAGAGACCCAGTACTTC
CDR3 protein: CASSNQGQETQYF

J gene: TRBJ2-3
V gene: TRBV25-1
clone size: many
CDR3 length: 13
D gene: .
CDR3 DNA: TGTGCCAGCAGGGCGGGAAGCACGGATACGCAGTATTTT
CDR3 protein: CASRAGSTDTQYF

J gene: TRBJ2-1
V gene: TRBV6-6
clone size: few
CDR3 length: 13
D gene: .
CDR3 DNA: TGTGCCTGCACCTACGGACGGAACAATGAGCAGTTCTTC
CDR3 protein: CACTYGRNNEQFF